Below, 14 T cell receptor beta chains from the same sample are listed, as sequenced in a study of blood T cell repertoires in COVID-19. Some clones are missing from TCRdb's copy, which holds only in-frame ones; the method was immunoSEQ multiplex PCR. In the table there are under 400,000 clones, around 90% of which are singletons. The sequencing input was peripheral blood. The receptors originated from a man younger than 35 with active or convalescent COVID-19.

The table lists this clone with a few counts. V gene TRBV5-1 combines with J gene TRBJ1-1, with D perhaps TRBD1 (6 bases). Germline V gives CDR1 SGHRS, CDR2 YFSETQ. CDR3 length: 16 residues. Trimming took 0 bases from V and 0 from J, leaving 12 bases between them. The CDR3 loop reads CASSLGGHLLNTEAFF. CDR3 in DNA: TGCGCCAGCAGCTTGGGGGGACACCTTTTGAACACTGAAGCTTTCTTT.

The genes are TRBV7-2 and TRBJ1-3; a weak D match, TRBD1 (6 bases). This CDR3 comprises 13 residues. Trimming pared 3 bases from V and 7 bases from J, leaving 10 bases between. The germline V gene encodes CDR1 SGHTA and CDR2 FQGNSA. The CDR3 protein is CASSFTGSNTIYF. CDR3 sequence (DNA): TGTGCCAGCAGCTTTACAGGGAGTAACACCATATATTTT.

CDR3 bases: TGTGCCAGCGGGCGGGGAACAAACACTGAAGCTTTCTTT. It translates to CASGRGTNTEAFF. The chain has TRBV6-5 and TRBJ1-1; the D is unclear. Looked up from germline, CDR1 is MNHEY and CDR2 is SVGAGI. V was shortened by 8 bases and J by 2 bases, with 12 bases between the two germline ends. CDR3 length: 13 amino acids.

The chain links TRBV10-3 to TRBJ2-1, with TRBD2 matching over 7 bases. In germline, CDR1 is ENHRY, CDR2 SYGVKD. J was trimmed by 5 bases and V by 11 bases; bases with no gene match: 9. This CDR3 spans 13 amino acids. The DNA for the CDR3 is TGTGCCGCCCGGGGGGAGGTCCACAATGAGCAGTTCTTC. Protein product: CAARGEVHNEQFF.

The rearrangement uses TRBV18 and TRBJ1-6; 9 bases line up with TRBD1. The germline gives CDR1 KGHSH, CDR2 LQKENI. This CDR3 region has 15 residues. V was clipped by 4 bases and J by 8 bases; unmatched bases: 6. The CDR3 sequence is CASSQQGASDSPLHF. CDR3 bases: TGTGCCAGCTCACAACAGGGGGCGAGCGATTCACCCCTCCACTTT.

The chain links TRBV4-1 to TRBJ1-4; the match to TRBD1 covers 10 bases. Trimming took 5 bases from V and 6 from J; bases not matched to a gene: 9. Germline V lookup: CDR1 MGHRA, CDR2 YSYEKL. This CDR3 has 16 amino acids. The CDR3 coding sequence is TGCGCCAGCAGCGCTGGACAGGGGGTATCGCATGAAAAACTGTTTTTT. Translated: CASSAGQGVSHEKLFF.

The CDR3 nucleotides are TGTGCCAACAGGGAGGGGAACTACAATGAGCAGTTCTTC. It yields the protein CANREGNYNEQFF. The chain joins TRBV12-3 or TRBV12-4 to TRBJ2-1; TRBD2 might be the D (7 bases). The CDR3 has 13 amino acids. The V gene lost 10 bases and the J gene lost 3 bases, with 13 bases spanning the gap.

The chain joins TRBV11-3 to TRBJ2-7, with a tentative D call TRBD1 (6 bases). Germline V lookup: CDR1 SGHNT, CDR2 YENEEA. The CDR3 totals 15 residues. Trimming pared 4 bases from V and 5 bases from J, leaving 18 bases between. The CDR3, as DNA: TGTGCCAGCAGCTCCCAGACAGGTACTTTGGACGAGCAGTACTTC. It is translated as CASSSQTGTLDEQYF.

Here the CDR3 reads CASSPDAGPGGYTF. CDR3 DNA sequence: TGTGCCAGCTCACCCGACGCGGGTCCCGGTGGCTACACCTTC. The V call is TRBV18, the J call TRBJ1-2; no clear D gene. Germline V gene data show CDR1 as KGHSH and CDR2 as LQKENI. This CDR3 region has 14 residues. Trimming took off 3 bases at V and 7 bases at J, with 15 bases between the two ends.

This rearrangement joins TRBV6-5 to TRBJ1-2, with D hard to call. The CDR3 runs 14 residues. V lost 2 bases and J 2 bases, leaving 9 bases between the germline ends. The germline gives CDR1 MNHEY, CDR2 SVGAGI. CDR3: CASSYRRKNYGYTF. CDR3 coding DNA: TGTGCCAGCAGTTACAGGCGGAAGAACTATGGCTACACCTTC.

The chain couples TRBV6-2 or TRBV6-3 to TRBJ2-1; D gene unclear. V was clipped by 5 bases and J by 9 bases, with 8 bases between them. The CDR3 sequence is 11 residues long. CDR1 MNHEY and CDR2 SVGEGT come from the germline V gene. In nucleotides, the CDR3 is TGTGCCAGCAGTCTGCCGGGTGAGCAGTTCTTC. This translates into CASSLPGEQFF.

The CDR3: CASSLGTSGGFYF. CDR3 nucleotide sequence: TGTGCCAGCAGCTTAGGCACTAGCGGGGGATTTTATTTT. This chain uses TRBV7-2 with TRBJ2-3; TRBD2 matches at 11 bases. Germline V CDR1 and CDR2: SGHTA, FQGNSA. The trim removed 1 base at V and 15 bases at J, leaving 6 bases unmatched. The CDR3 runs to 13 residues.

The chain has TRBV21-1 and TRBJ1-5; the DNA was not compared with TRBD1, the D call given in the table. TRBV21-1 is a pseudogene segment. The CDR3 runs to 18 residues. The CDR3 here is CASSKMVAGLYSNQPQHF. In DNA form, the CDR3 reads TGTGCCAGCAGCAAAATGGTGGCAGGGCTATATAGCAATCAGCCCCAGCATTTT.

This chain uses TRBV7-6 with TRBJ2-7; 8 bases are a match to TRBD1. The CDR3 extends over 13 amino acids. The germline gives CDR1 SGHVS, CDR2 FNYEAQ. V was clipped by 1 base and J by 6 bases; unmatched bases: 2. The CDR3 spells CASSLEQGGEQYF. In nucleotides, the CDR3 is TGTGCCAGCAGCTTAGAACAGGGGGGCGAGCAGTACTTC.